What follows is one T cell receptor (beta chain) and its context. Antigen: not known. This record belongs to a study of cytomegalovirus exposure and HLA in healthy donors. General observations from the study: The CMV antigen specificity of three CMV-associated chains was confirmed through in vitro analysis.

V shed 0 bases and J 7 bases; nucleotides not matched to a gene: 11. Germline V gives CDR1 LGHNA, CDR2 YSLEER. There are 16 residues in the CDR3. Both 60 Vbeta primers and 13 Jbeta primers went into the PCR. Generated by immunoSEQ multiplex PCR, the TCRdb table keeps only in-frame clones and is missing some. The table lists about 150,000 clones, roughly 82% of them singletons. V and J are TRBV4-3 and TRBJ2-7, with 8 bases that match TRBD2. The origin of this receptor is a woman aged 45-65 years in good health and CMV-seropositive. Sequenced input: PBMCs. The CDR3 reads CASSQDRTSPLGEQYF. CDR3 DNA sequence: TGCGCCAGCAGCCAAGATCGGACTAGCCCCTTGGGGGAGCAGTACTTC.